The next 21 T cell receptor beta chains were all read from a single sample in a study of blood T cells in healthy people across ages. Combining a sample-barcoded 5' primer with a J-beta primer mix, a second PCR ran for roughly 6 to 12 cycles. TCRdb analysed the 5' RACE reads with MiXCR anew, one entry per CDR3 protein. The data show 650,000 to 1,000,000 distinct CDR3 sequences, with roughly 46% seen just once and approximately 18% held by the top ten. Sequenced: blood. These receptors originate from a man of 80 years or more in good health.

The V gene is TRBV20-1, the J gene TRBJ2-7; the D gene is possibly TRBD1 (7 bases). Germline values: CDR1 DFQATT, CDR2 SNEGSKA (reference sequence). V shed 5 bases and J shed 3 bases, with 14 bases lying between them. The CDR3 extends over 13 amino acids. This CDR3 is CSAPGGQLYEQYF. CDR3 in DNA: TGCAGTGCTCCAGGGGGGCAGCTCTACGAGCAGTACTTC.

The CDR3 region is CASSLGDRVTGELFF. The CDR3 coding sequence is TGTGCCAGCAGTTTGGGGGACAGGGTTACCGGGGAGCTGTTTTTT. This rearrangement joins TRBV12-3 or TRBV12-4 to TRBJ2-2, with 9 bases fitting TRBD1. The CDR3 runs 15 residues. Losses at the gene ends were 3 bases for V and 5 bases for J; bases not matched to a gene: 4.

This chain connects TRBV5-1 to TRBJ2-2; 10 bases map to TRBD2. V shed 5 bases, J shed 0 bases, and the junction held 7 bases outside the gene matches. This CDR3 contains 17 residues. Germline assignment: CDR1 SGHRS and CDR2 YFSETQ. Here the CDR3 DNA reads TGCGCCAGCAGTTCTCTAGCGGGAGCTTCGAACACCGGGGAGCTGTTTTTT. Translating it yields CASSSLAGASNTGELFF.

The V gene is TRBV3-1, the J gene TRBJ2-1, with TRBD2 matching 12 bases. The junction had 3 bases not matched to a gene; V was cut back by 4 bases and J by 8 bases. The germline CDR1 and CDR2 sequences are LGHDT and YNNKEL (reference sequence). The CDR3 is made up of 14 amino acids. This chain's CDR3 is CASSRLAGVHEQFF. CDR3 bases: TGTGCCAGCAGCCGACTAGCGGGAGTCCATGAGCAGTTCTTC.

This clonotype has more than one count but fewer than ten. The chain has TRBV5-1 and TRBJ1-1; D might be TRBD1 (6 bases). The germline gives CDR1 SGHRS, CDR2 YFSETQ. CDR3 length: 13 amino acids. Between the trimmed V and J ends, which lost 7 bases and 0 bases, there was a span of 10 bases. The CDR3 protein is CASRDTLNTEAFF. The CDR3 DNA reads as TGCGCCAGCCGGGACACTTTGAACACTGAAGCTTTCTTT. Filled out from reference TRBV5-1 and TRBJ1-1, the complete variable domain reads KAGVTQTPRYLIKTRGQQVTLSCSPISGHRSVSWYQQTPGQGLQFLFEYFSETQRNKGNFPGRFSGRQFSNSRSEMNVSTLELGDSALYLCASRDTLNTEAFFGQGTRLTVV.

This chain joins TRBV7-2 and TRBJ1-6; D gene unclear. CDR1 and CDR2 from the germline V gene are SGHTA and FQGNSA. The CDR3 is 13 amino acids. The V gene lost 5 bases and the J gene lost 12 bases, with 14 bases spanning the gap. CDR3 in amino acids: CASSPIRSKPLHF. The CDR3 DNA follows: TGTGCCAGCAGCCCGATTCGGTCTAAACCCCTCCACTTT.

This clonotype appeared once. Possible read error: a much larger clone is one base away. V and J are TRBV20-1 and TRBJ2-7, with 10 bases lining up with TRBD2. Germline V lookup: CDR1 DFQATT, CDR2 SNEGSKA (reference sequence). The CDR3 contains 16 residues. This CDR3 is CSARPSGRGVGGERYF. The CDR3 nucleotides read TGCAGTGCTAGACCCAGCGGGAGGGGGGTCGGTGGCGAGCGGTACTTC.

In the case of this clonotype: A clone one base away is much larger, so this may be a read error. The chain combines TRBV12-3 or TRBV12-4 with TRBJ1-5, with D perhaps TRBD1 (5 bases). There are 15 residues in the CDR3. The CDR3 nucleotides are TGTGCCAGCAATTTAGCTCCAGACGGGGGTCAGCCCCAGCATTTT. It yields the protein CASNLAPDGGQPQHF.

The chain uses TRBV9 and TRBJ2-1; TRBD2 aligns across 7 bases. Germline values: CDR1 SGDLS, CDR2 YYNGEE. The ends lost 4 bases at V and 0 bases at J; junction bases unmatched: 4. The CDR3 consists of 15 residues. CDR3 nucleotides: TGTGCCAGCAGCCGGCGGGAGAGCTCCTACAATGAGCAGTTCTTC. Translation: CASSRRESSYNEQFF.

This chain links TRBV11-2 with TRBJ2-5; D is ambiguous. Trimming pared 9 bases from V and 5 bases from J, leaving 10 bases between. The CDR3 extends over 11 amino acids. Germline V gene data show CDR1 as SGHAT and CDR2 as FQNNGV. CDR3 loop: CASKNRETQYF. CDR3 coding DNA: TGTGCCAGTAAAAATAGGGAGACCCAGTACTTC.

Only a few counts were recorded for this clonotype. This chain joins TRBV5-1 and TRBJ1-4; D perhaps matches TRBD1 (5 bases). Germline lookup yields CDR1 SGHRS and CDR2 YFSETQ. The CDR3 loop spans 13 amino acids. Trimming pared 5 bases from V and 7 bases from J, leaving 12 bases between. The DNA for the CDR3 is TGCGCCAGCAGGACCGGGGCGGGTGAAAAACTGTTTTTT. It encodes CASRTGAGEKLFF.

As for this clonotype: This may stem from a read error, because a much larger clone lies one nucleotide away. The chain uses TRBV28 and TRBJ2-3; weak D call: TRBD1 (5 bases). Trimming removed 7 bases at V and 2 bases at J, with 16 bases between. CDR3 size: 15 residues. CDR1 and CDR2 from the germline V gene are MDHEN and SYDVKM. The CDR3 DNA reads as TGTGCCAGCACCCCTGTGAAGGGGTTCACAGATACGCAGTATTTT. This encodes CASTPVKGFTDTQYF.

The J gene is TRBJ2-3, the V gene TRBV7-2, with unresolved D. This CDR3 is 15 amino acids long. V was clipped by 2 bases and J by 1 base, with 10 bases between them. The germline gives CDR1 SGHTA, CDR2 FQGNSA. The CDR3 region is CASSLSVTGTDTQYF. The CDR3 DNA sequence: TGTGCCAGCAGCTTATCGGTTACGGGCACAGATACGCAGTATTTT. Looking up the rest from reference TRBV7-2 and TRBJ2-3 gives the full variable domain: GAGVSQSPSNKVTEKGKDVELRCDPISGHTALYWYRQSLGQGLEFLIYFQGNSAPDKSGLPSDRFSAERTGGSVSTLTIQRTQQEDSAVYLCASSLSVTGTDTQYFGPGTRLTVL.

The chain couples TRBV20-1 to TRBJ2-7; 7 bases fit TRBD1. There are 13 residues in the CDR3. The ends lost 5 bases at V and 5 bases at J; junction bases unmatched: 9. Germline V gene lookup returns CDR1 DFQATT and CDR2 SNEGSKA (reference sequence). CDR3 sequence: CSAPPQGSNEQYF. Written as DNA, the CDR3 is TGCAGTGCTCCGCCACAGGGGTCCAACGAGCAGTACTTC.

The chain employs TRBV5-1 and TRBJ2-2, with 7 bases matching TRBD1. Germline trimming cut 5 bases from V and 1 base from J; bases unmatched to any gene: 5. CDR3 size: 15 residues. Germline values: CDR1 SGHRS, CDR2 YFSETQ. Written as DNA, the CDR3 is TGCGCCAGCAGATCCGGGACAGAGAACACCGGGGAGCTGTTTTTT. It codes for CASRSGTENTGELFF.

This chain links TRBV20-1 with TRBJ2-3; possible D gene TRBD2, 5 bases. This CDR3 spans 13 amino acids. Germline V lookup: CDR1 DFQATT, CDR2 SNEGSKA (reference sequence). V was trimmed by 1 base and J by 5 bases, leaving 10 bases between them. The CDR3 DNA sequence: TGCAGTGCTAGAGTCCTAGCATTAGATACGCAGTATTTT. Translated: CSARVLALDTQYF.

Concerning this clonotype: Sequence at one end of the junction differs from germline and may be a read error. The chain employs TRBV5-4 and TRBJ2-7; the D gene is possibly TRBD1 (5 bases). The germline V gene encodes CDR1 SGHNT and CDR2 YYREEE (reference sequence). The CDR3 has 15 amino acids. This CDR3 reads CASSLGPGPLDEQYF. For the CDR3, the DNA is TGTGCCAGCAGTTTGGGGCCAGGCCCGCTTGACGAGCAGTACTTC.

This clonotype was recorded a few times. This rearrangement joins TRBV5-1 to TRBJ2-1; 11 nucleotides match TRBD2. Germline V gene lookup returns CDR1 SGHRS and CDR2 YFSETQ. The CDR3 is 16 amino acids. V trimming: 2 bases; J trimming: 8 bases; junction bases outside the gene matches: 9. CDR3 DNA: TGCGCCAGCAGCTTATATACTAGCGGGAGTACCTATGAGCAGTTCTTC. Amino acids: CASSLYTSGSTYEQFF.

V and J are TRBV29-1 and TRBJ2-7; TRBD2 aligns across 7 bases. Unmatched junction bases numbered 17, after V lost 2 bases and J lost 7 bases. The CDR3 length is 16 residues. Germline-derived CDR1 and CDR2 are SQVTM and ANQGSEA. In DNA, the CDR3 is TGCAGCGTTGAATTGGCTAGCGGATCCTCCTACAATGAGCAGTACTTC. It yields the protein CSVELASGSSYNEQYF.

This clonotype was detected a few times. This rearrangement joins TRBV12-3 or TRBV12-4 to TRBJ2-6; the D gene is possibly TRBD1 (6 bases). CDR3 length: 16 residues. V was cut by 6 bases and J by 0 bases, with 12 bases left in between. The CDR3 DNA reads as TGTGCCAGCAGCCGGGACACCCCCTCTGGGGCCAACGTCCTGACTTTC. This translates into CASSRDTPSGANVLTF.

The rearrangement joins TRBV4-1 to TRBJ2-1; D ambiguous. With 0 bases removed from V and 9 bases from J, the gap between germline ends came to 15 bases. The germline V gene encodes CDR1 MGHRA and CDR2 YSYEKL. The length of the CDR3 is 15 residues. CDR3 region: CASSQDPVSSREQFF. In DNA form, the CDR3 reads TGCGCCAGCAGCCAAGATCCGGTTAGCAGTCGTGAGCAGTTCTTC.